This is a list of T cell receptor beta chains from one sample in a study of shared clonotypes between healthy human individuals. Repertoires were generated with immunoSEQ multiplex PCR, while TCRdb's copy carries only in-frame clones and drops some. The sample has 950,000 to 1,200,000 clones, 77% seen once. Source material: memory CD4+ T cells from PBMCs. These TCRs come from a young man in good health. Some clones in this sample may be carry-over from other donors' samples. The CDR3 runs from the conserved cysteine through the conserved F or W. The D gene is left open where the match is weak. Clone size, where shown, is once, few, many, or a class for clones that have expanded.

V: TRBV15; size: -; D: -; J: TRBJ1-1; DNA: TGTGCCACCGGGGCAGGAGCTAACACTGAAGCTTTCTTT; CDR3: CATGAGANTEAFF
V: TRBV5-6; size: -; D: -; J: TRBJ1-3; DNA: TGTGCCAGCAGTAGCGGCCCTGACAGAACAGGAAACACCATATATTTT; CDR3: CASSSGPDRTGNTIYF
V: TRBV1; size: once; D: -; J: TRBJ2-6; DNA: TGCACCAGCAGCCAAGCCCACGACAGGGTGGGCGTCCTGACTTTC; CDR3: CTSSQAHDRVGVLTF
V: TRBV11-1; size: -; D: -; J: TRBJ2-3; DNA: TGTGCCAGCAGCTTAAGGTTGAGGAGCACAGATACGCAGTATTTT; CDR3: CASSLRLRSTDTQYF
V: TRBV27; size: -; D: -; J: TRBJ1-1; DNA: TGTGCCGCGGGGCTGTGGGGTCTGGCAATCTCTGAAGCTTTCTTT; CDR3: CAAGLWGLAISEAFF
V: TRBV28; size: -; D: -; J: TRBJ2-4; DNA: TGTGCCAGCAGTTTAAGCAGGGCAGCCAAAAACATTCAGTACTTC; CDR3: CASSLSRAAKNIQYF
V: TRBV4-1; size: -; D: -; J: TRBJ1-1; DNA: TGCGCCAGCAGACATACGGGGGGGAGACAAAATCGGGTGACGAACACTGAAGCTTTCTTT; CDR3: CASRHTGGRQNRVTNTEAFF
V: TRBV28; size: once; D: TRBD1; J: TRBJ2-7; DNA: TGTGCCAGCTTAGGACAGGTCTACGAGCAGTACTTC; CDR3: CASLGQVYEQYF
V: TRBV28; size: few; D: -; J: TRBJ1-5; DNA: TGTGCCAGCCTCCTCCGGGGGCGGGATCAGCCCCAGCATTTT; CDR3: CASLLRGRDQPQHF
V: TRBV27; size: -; D: TRBD2; J: TRBJ2-7; DNA: TGTGCCAGCAGTTGGGGGACTAGCCTGAGGCCCTACGAGCAGTACTTC; CDR3: CASSWGTSLRPYEQYF
V: TRBV27; size: -; D: -; J: TRBJ2-2; DNA: TGTGCCAGCAGTTTATTGGGCAGGGCGAACACCGGGGAGCTGTTTTTT; CDR3: CASSLLGRANTGELFF